The 27 T cell receptor beta chains given below trace back to one sample, sequenced in a study of blood T cell repertoires in COVID-19. The method was immunoSEQ multiplex PCR; TCRdb's version includes in-frame clones alone and lacks a portion of them. Here the sample spans around 100,000 clones, less than 85% being singletons. The sample was peripheral blood. Receptors were obtained from a man between 65 and 79 years old with active or convalescent COVID-19.

In DNA form, the CDR3 reads TGTGCCAGTAGTATATCAGGGGGGACTCAGCCCCAGCATTTT. Its translation is CASSISGGTQPQHF. This sequence joins TRBV19 and TRBJ1-5; 7 positions match TRBD1. The trim removed 2 bases at V and 6 bases at J, leaving 4 bases unmatched. The CDR3 extends over 14 amino acids. Germline values: CDR1 LNHDA, CDR2 SQIVND (reference sequence).

This clone was picked up a small number of times. The chain links TRBV5-1 to TRBJ1-2; 8 nucleotides align to TRBD1. V trimming: 1 base; J trimming: 3 bases; junction bases outside the gene matches: 5. Looked up from germline, CDR1 is SGHRS and CDR2 is YFSETQ. The CDR3 totals 15 residues. The DNA of the CDR3 is TGCGCCAGCAGCTTGTCAGGGGGCACTTACTATGGCTACACCTTC. It yields the protein CASSLSGGTYYGYTF.

V is TRBV2 and J is TRBJ2-1; D gene ambiguous. Germline CDR1 and CDR2: SNHLY and FYNNEI. V dropped 7 bases and J dropped 8 bases, with 15 bases sitting between them. CDR3 length equals 13 residues. As DNA, the CDR3 is TGTGCCAGCAATAGTGAATTGGGCGATGAGCAGTTCTTC. Its protein product is CASNSELGDEQFF.

As for this clone: The same CDR3 arises from other DNA sequences in this sample as well. The CDR3 loop reads CATSDSRGSGNTIYF. The DNA for the CDR3 is TGTGCCACCAGTGATAGCAGGGGCTCTGGAAACACCATATATTTT. This chain connects TRBV24-1 to TRBJ1-3; perhaps TRBD1 as D (6 bases). Between the trimmed V and J ends, which lost 3 bases and 0 bases, there was a span of 8 bases. Germline V gene data show CDR1 as KGHDR and CDR2 as SFDVKD. The CDR3 has 15 amino acids.

The chain is built from TRBV6-5 and TRBJ1-3, with D unresolved. Trimming pared 7 bases from V and 0 bases from J, leaving 13 bases between. The CDR3 extends over 15 amino acids. Looked up from germline, CDR1 is MNHEY and CDR2 is SVGAGI. For the CDR3, the DNA is TGTGCCAGCATTACTATGACGAGCTCTGGAAACACCATATATTTT. It encodes CASITMTSSGNTIYF.

V and J are TRBV14 and TRBJ1-6, with D possibly being TRBD1 (6 bases). V lost 3 bases to trimming and J lost 9 bases, with 12 bases between them. CDR1 SGHDN and CDR2 FVKESK come from the germline V gene. The length of the CDR3 is 14 residues. CDR3 nucleotide sequence: TGTGCCAGCAGCCATACAGGGAATGGTTCACCCCTCCACTTT. This gives the protein CASSHTGNGSPLHF. Supplemented by reference TRBV14 and TRBJ1-6, the full variable domain reads EAGVTQFPSHSVIEKGQTVTLRCDPISGHDNLYWYRRVMGKEIKFLLHFVKESKQDESGMPNNRFLAERTGGTYSTLKVQPAELEDSGVYFCASSHTGNGSPLHFGNGTRLTVT.

The chain couples TRBV10-1 to TRBJ2-4; weak D call: TRBD2 (6 bases). From germline, CDR1 is WNHNN and CDR2 SYGVQD (reference sequence). This CDR3 has 18 amino acids. V was pared by 8 bases and J by 0 bases, with 23 bases between. CDR3 DNA sequence: TGCGCCAGCTTAAGGAGGGGAGGACTGTCCCTAGCCAAAAACATTCAGTACTTC. This sequence encodes CASLRRGGLSLAKNIQYF.

The chain recombines TRBV3-1 (or the pseudogene TRBV3-2) with TRBJ1-2; TRBD1 agrees at 7 bases. Germline V gene lookup returns CDR1 LGHDT and CDR2 YNNKEL (reference sequence). This CDR3 spans 14 amino acids. V shed 4 bases and J 4 bases; nucleotides not matched to a gene: 6. The CDR3 protein is CASSPARQGYGYTF. For the CDR3, the DNA is TGTGCCAGCAGCCCCGCCCGACAGGGCTATGGCTACACCTTC.

V usage is TRBV2 and J usage is TRBJ1-2; the D gene is possibly TRBD1 (6 bases). Germline CDR1 and CDR2: SNHLY and FYNNEI. V lost 2 bases and J 9 bases, leaving 16 bases between the germline ends. This CDR3 has 14 amino acids. CDR3 bases: TGTGCCAGCAGTGAACAGGGGAAAGGTTTGAGCTACACCTTC. Amino acid sequence: CASSEQGKGLSYTF. The variable domain in full, completed from reference TRBV2 and TRBJ1-2, reads EPEVTQTPSHQVTQMGQEVILRCVPISNHLYFYWYRQILGQKVEFLVSFYNNEISEKSEIFDDQFSVERPDGSNFTLKIRSTKLEDSAMYFCASSEQGKGLSYTFGSGTRLTVV.

V is TRBV10-3 and J is TRBJ1-5; D unresolved. Trimming removed 0 bases from V and 3 bases from J, with 6 bases in between. Germline CDR1 reads ENHRY; CDR2 reads SYGVKD. This CDR3 is built from 14 residues. The CDR3 region has the DNA TGTGCCATCAGTGAGTCGAGTTTCAATCAGCCCCAGCATTTT. This gives the protein CAISESSFNQPQHF.

V and J are TRBV27 and TRBJ1-6, with 8 nucleotides matching TRBD1. The CDR3 is made up of 14 amino acids. V shed 6 bases, J shed 7 bases, and the junction held 5 bases outside the gene matches. The germline V gene encodes CDR1 MNHEY and CDR2 SMNVEV (reference sequence). The CDR3 region is CASRAGGENSPLHF. As DNA, the CDR3 is TGTGCCAGCAGGGCAGGGGGCGAAAATTCACCCCTCCACTTT.

The chain employs TRBV5-8 and TRBJ1-6, with 7 bases matching TRBD1. CDR1 and CDR2 from the germline V gene are SGHTS and YDEGEE. J gave up 7 bases and V 5 bases, and 15 bases lay outside the gene matches. The CDR3 is made up of 17 amino acids. In DNA, the CDR3 is TGTGCCAGCAGACCTCCGGGACAGAGCATACTAAATTCACCCCTCCACTTT. It yields the protein CASRPPGQSILNSPLHF.

The rearrangement links TRBV6-5 to TRBJ1-1; D not resolved. The CDR3 covers 13 residues. V was pared by 6 bases and J by 1 base, with 9 bases between. The germline V gene has CDR1 MNHEY and CDR2 SVGAGI. CDR3 sequence (DNA): TGTGCCAGCAGGAGGGTGGGGAACACTGAAGCTTTCTTT. Translating it yields CASRRVGNTEAFF.

The J gene is TRBJ2-1, the V gene TRBV7-6; 8 positions agree with TRBD2. The germline V gene has CDR1 SGHVS and CDR2 FNYEAQ. The CDR3 length is 14 residues. The ends lost 3 bases at V and 6 bases at J; junction bases unmatched: 4. The CDR3 sequence: CASSLRGALNEQFF. The CDR3 DNA follows: TGTGCCAGCAGCTTGCGGGGGGCACTCAATGAGCAGTTCTTC. Full variable domain (missing parts from reference TRBV7-6 and TRBJ2-1): GAGVSQSPRYKVTKRGQDVALRCDPISGHVSLYWYRQALGQGPEFLTYFNYEAQQDKSGLPNDRFSAERPEGSISTLTIQRTEQRDSAMYRCASSLRGALNEQFFGPGTRLTVL.

This clone has a single count. This chain uses TRBV6-1 with TRBJ1-6; no reliable D call. Trimming stripped 0 bases from V and 18 bases from J, with 12 bases between. CDR3 length: 12 residues. The germline V gene encodes CDR1 MNHNS and CDR2 SASEGT. CDR3 sequence: CASSEAERGRHF. The CDR3, as DNA: TGTGCCAGCAGTGAAGCGGAACGGGGTCGCCACTTT.

The rearrangement joins TRBV15 to TRBJ2-4, with 7 positions matching TRBD1. The CDR3 totals 16 residues. V shed 5 bases and J 0 bases; nucleotides not matched to a gene: 7. CDR1 and CDR2 (germline): LNHNV, YYDKDF (reference sequence). CDR3 DNA sequence: TGTGCCACCAGCGCCGGGACAGTCGGAGCCAAAAACATTCAGTACTTC. It codes for CATSAGTVGAKNIQYF. Full variable domain (remainder filled in from reference TRBV15 and TRBJ2-4): DAMVIQNPRYQVTQFGKPVTLSCSQTLNHNVMYWYQQKSSQAPKLLFHYYDKDFNNEADTPDNFQSRRPNTSFCFLDIRSPGLGDTAMYLCATSAGTVGAKNIQYFGAGTRLSVL.

This rearrangement joins TRBV6-6 to TRBJ1-2; 7 bases map to TRBD1. CDR1 and CDR2 from the germline V gene are MNHNY and SVGAGI (reference sequence). The CDR3 is made up of 16 amino acids. The J segment lost 0 bases and the V segment lost 5 bases, leaving 9 bases of the junction unmatched. CDR3 nucleotides: TGTGCCAGCAGTGCTGGACAGGAGGCGTCTAACTATGGCTACACCTTC. This encodes CASSAGQEASNYGYTF.

The gene calls are TRBV28 and TRBJ1-2; 11 bases map to TRBD1. CDR1 is MDHEN and CDR2 is SYDVKM in the germline V gene. V gave up 4 bases and J gave up 4 bases; unmatched junction bases: 5. This CDR3 spans 15 amino acids. The CDR3: CASSSSGTGGYGYTF. The CDR3 coding sequence is TGTGCCAGCAGTTCATCTGGGACAGGGGGCTATGGCTACACCTTC.

V and J are TRBV7-6 and TRBJ1-2, with 8 bases fitting TRBD1. Germline values: CDR1 SGHVS, CDR2 FNYEAQ. V lost 5 bases and J lost 3; bases outside the gene matches: 8. The CDR3 spans 15 residues. Here the CDR3 reads CASSAGQGRDYGYTF. The CDR3 DNA follows: TGTGCCAGCAGCGCCGGACAGGGCCGGGACTATGGCTACACCTTC. Variable domain in full (rest from reference TRBV7-6 and TRBJ1-2): GAGVSQSPRYKVTKRGQDVALRCDPISGHVSLYWYRQALGQGPEFLTYFNYEAQQDKSGLPNDRFSAERPEGSISTLTIQRTEQRDSAMYRCASSAGQGRDYGYTFGSGTRLTVV.

V usage is TRBV30 and J usage is TRBJ1-1, with 8 nucleotides matching TRBD1. The CDR3 extends over 16 amino acids. V was clipped by 1 base and J by 10 bases; unmatched bases: 17. Germline CDR1 is GTSNPN and CDR2 is SVGIG (reference sequence). CDR3 DNA: TGTGCCTGGAGTGCCCCCCGGGCAGGGGGCGCCGGCAGAGCTTTCTTT. This encodes CAWSAPRAGGAGRAFF. Supplemented by reference TRBV30 and TRBJ1-1, the full variable domain reads SQTIHQWPATLVQPVGSPLSLECTVEGTSNPNLYWYRQAAGRGLQLLFYSVGIGQISSEVPQNLSASRPQDRQFILSSKKLLLSDSGFYLCAWSAPRAGGAGRAFFGQGTRLTVV.

This chain links TRBV19 with TRBJ2-5; no clear D. Germline V gene data show CDR1 as LNHDA and CDR2 as SQIVND (reference sequence). The CDR3 runs to 14 residues. V dropped 6 bases and J dropped 4 bases, with 15 bases sitting between them. CDR3 sequence: CASRDVGRGETQYF. The CDR3 DNA sequence: TGTGCCAGTAGGGATGTGGGTCGAGGAGAGACCCAGTACTTC.

The sample holds one count of this clone. This chain links TRBV10-1 with TRBJ2-7; 10 bases fit TRBD1. V shed 4 bases, J shed 7 bases, and the junction held 7 bases outside the gene matches. Per germline, CDR1 WNHNN and CDR2 SYGVQD (reference sequence). The CDR3 contains 14 residues. Written as DNA, the CDR3 is TGCGCCAGCAGTGCCGGGACAGGGGTAGGGGAGCAGTACTTC. It encodes CASSAGTGVGEQYF.

This clone occurred once. The chain has TRBV15 and TRBJ2-7; no definite D call. The V end was cut by 1 base, the J end by 6 bases, with 19 bases between. The germline V gene has CDR1 LNHNV and CDR2 YYDKDF (reference sequence). There are 16 residues in the CDR3. The CDR3 nucleotides read TGTGCCACCAGCAGAGTCCCGACCTGGGCTGTGGGCGAGCAGTACTTC. It translates to CATSRVPTWAVGEQYF.

CDR3 DNA: TGTGCCAGTAGTATTCGGACAGGAGCAACTAATGAAAAACTGTTTTTT. Residues: CASSIRTGATNEKLFF. This chain joins TRBV19 and TRBJ1-4; 7 bases match TRBD1. The CDR3 contains 16 residues. The V gene's germline CDR1 is LNHDA and CDR2 SQIVND (reference sequence). V lost 3 bases to trimming and J lost 0 bases; unmatched junction nucleotides: 4.

This clone came up a few times. The CDR3 is CATSDHFQGGYTF. The DNA of the CDR3 is TGTGCCACCAGTGATCATTTCCAGGGTGGCTACACCTTC. This chain joins TRBV24-1 and TRBJ1-2; tentatively, D is TRBD1 (5 bases). Germline-derived CDR1 and CDR2 are KGHDR and SFDVKD. The length of the CDR3 is 13 residues. Trimming removed 3 bases at V and 7 bases at J, with 11 bases between.

V and J are TRBV28 and TRBJ2-5, with a tentative D call TRBD2 (6 bases). The CDR3 extends over 14 amino acids. Trimming stripped 3 bases from V and 1 base from J, with 9 bases between. CDR1 and CDR2 (germline): MDHEN, SYDVKM. For the CDR3, the DNA is TGTGCCAGCAGTTTCTTCGGGGGCCAAGAGACCCAGTACTTC. It codes for CASSFFGGQETQYF.

The rearrangement uses TRBV10-2 and TRBJ2-4; D gene unclear. Trimming cost V 6 bases and J 0 bases, with 12 bases left between them. CDR1 and CDR2 (germline): WSHSY, SAAADI. The CDR3 consists of 15 residues. CDR3 protein: CASSSPTGAKNIQYF. The CDR3 DNA reads as TGCGCCAGCAGCTCCCCCACCGGAGCCAAAAACATTCAGTACTTC.